A selection of T cell receptor beta chains follows, all from one sample in a study of T cells in Graves' hyperthyroidism and ophthalmopathy. TCRdb processed the multiplex PCR reads anew with MiXCR; each CDR3 protein has one entry. The sample consists of around 800,000 distinct CDR3 sequences, 38% of them appearing once. The material sequenced was blood. The receptors here all came from a man aged 18 to 35 with Graves' hyperthyroidism. Both conserved end residues are part of each CDR3.

J: TRBJ2-5
V: TRBV20-1
CDR3: CSARRATGTQETQYF

J: TRBJ2-7
V: TRBV2
CDR3: CASSDGGHRIEQYF

J: TRBJ1-6
V: TRBV7-9
CDR3: CASSPGSGREDFRSPLHF

J: TRBJ1-1
V: TRBV5-1
CDR3: CASSEGLEAFF

J: TRBJ2-7
V: TRBV5-1
CDR3: CASSLGVGEQYF

J: TRBJ1-1
V: TRBV19
CDR3: CASNYDSYTEAFF

J: TRBJ2-7
V: TRBV2
CDR3: CASSVRNSGAISYEQYF

J: TRBJ2-3
V: TRBV29-1
CDR3: CSVTFQTDTQYF

J: TRBJ1-1
V: TRBV6-1
CDR3: CASSRTVREAFF

J: TRBJ2-5
V: TRBV7-2
CDR3: CASSPMAQETQYF

J: TRBJ2-5
V: TRBV7-2
CDR3: CASSFGQVGETQYF

J: TRBJ1-1
V: TRBV9
CDR3: CASSVPEGATEAFF

J: TRBJ1-1
V: TRBV9
CDR3: CASSVQGNTGAFF

J: TRBJ2-7
V: TRBV29-1
CDR3: CSVGTGSSYGQYF

J: TRBJ1-5
V: TRBV9
CDR3: CASSPNTQGQPQHF

J: TRBJ1-1
V: TRBV12-3/TRBV12-4
CDR3: CASLVGSNTEAFF

J: TRBJ1-6
V: TRBV25-1
CDR3: CTSSRTGRGSPLHF

J: TRBJ2-2
V: TRBV29-1
CDR3: CSLCGRKFCTGELFF

J: TRBJ2-7
V: TRBV7-2
CDR3: CASSLDPGEQYF

J: TRBJ1-1
V: TRBV4-1
CDR3: CASSRLPGQGADEAFF

J: TRBJ1-1
V: TRBV29-1
CDR3: CSVELLRAGEAFF

J: TRBJ2-5
V: TRBV29-1
CDR3: CSVRTGQETQYF

J: TRBJ2-2
V: TRBV7-6
CDR3: CASSSFGRGTGELFF

J: TRBJ2-7
V: TRBV10-3
CDR3: CATLGLAGGPLHEQYF

J: TRBJ1-2
V: TRBV29-1
CDR3: CSPSDRFYGYTF

J: TRBJ1-3
V: TRBV2
CDR3: CASSEGLGGNTIYF

J: TRBJ2-2
V: TRBV5-1
CDR3: CASSSTGMSTGELFF

J: TRBJ2-5
V: TRBV12-3/TRBV12-4
CDR3: CASRRLAVAQETQYF

J: TRBJ2-2
V: TRBV2
CDR3: CASKGQGNTGELFF

J: TRBJ2-7
V: TRBV12-3/TRBV12-4
CDR3: CASSLGTGMTYEQYF

J: TRBJ2-7
V: TRBV5-1
CDR3: CASAGVPSSYEQYF

J: TRBJ1-6
V: TRBV12-3/TRBV12-4
CDR3: CASSLVDRGLSPFHF

J: TRBJ1-1
V: TRBV5-1
CDR3: CASSPMAGARTEAFF

J: TRBJ1-5
V: TRBV20-1
CDR3: CSTARANQPQHF

J: TRBJ1-4
V: TRBV4-1
CDR3: CASSHPGTREKLFF

J: TRBJ1-1
V: TRBV2
CDR3: CASTLTAGTEAFF

J: TRBJ1-1
V: TRBV19
CDR3: CATGGRGSTEAFF

J: TRBJ1-4
V: TRBV29-1
CDR3: CSVETGPNEKLFF

J: TRBJ2-5
V: TRBV13
CDR3: CASSWSGETQYF

J: TRBJ1-5
V: TRBV5-6
CDR3: CASSLQHGGQPQHF

J: TRBJ1-6
V: TRBV7-2
CDR3: CASSPRSSYNSPLHF

J: TRBJ2-2
V: TRBV20-1
CDR3: CSARDHDTGELFF

J: TRBJ1-1
V: TRBV5-4
CDR3: CASSSTDFEAFF

J: TRBJ2-2
V: TRBV7-3
CDR3: CASSRSGRANGELFF

J: TRBJ1-5
V: TRBV20-1
CDR3: CSARRRGRVQPQHF

J: TRBJ1-5
V: TRBV24-1
CDR3: CATGFGQGMGPQHF

J: TRBJ2-5
V: TRBV24-1
CDR3: CATSVKLGGQETQYF

J: TRBJ1-2
V: TRBV6-5
CDR3: CASSEGGRGGYTF

J: TRBJ1-2
V: TRBV29-1
CDR3: CSAEVLYGYTF

J: TRBJ1-5
V: TRBV12-3/TRBV12-4
CDR3: CASSTAGGNQPQHF

J: TRBJ2-5
V: TRBV10-3
CDR3: CAISATGWGETQYF

J: TRBJ2-7
V: TRBV10-2
CDR3: CASHSGGHGTYEQYF

J: TRBJ1-2
V: TRBV20-1
CDR3: CSAREGASNYGYTF

J: TRBJ1-4
V: TRBV12-3/TRBV12-4
CDR3: CASSRILGPNEKLFF

J: TRBJ1-2
V: TRBV24-1
CDR3: CATSYGVGSGYTF